The 11 T cell receptor beta chains reported below all come from one sample, sequenced in a study of blood T cells in healthy people across ages. Primers used in a second PCR of roughly 6 to 11 cycles were a sample-barcoded 5' primer and a J-beta primer mix. TCRdb analysed the 5' RACE reads with MiXCR anew, one entry per CDR3 protein. The sample shows more than 800,000 distinct CDR3 sequences, 25% to 35% of them seen only once. The specimen sequenced was blood. Receptor source: a woman older than 75 in good health.

About this clonotype: A much larger clone sits a single nucleotide away, making a read error possible. The genes are TRBV7-2 and TRBJ2-3, with 8 bases that match TRBD2. Germline assignment: CDR1 SGHTA and CDR2 FQGNSA. The CDR3 runs 17 residues. The CDR3, as DNA: TGTGCCAGCAGCTTAGAACAGACGGGGGGGCGTGGAGATACGCGGTATTTT. Translating it yields CASSLEQTGGRGDTRYF.

DNA of the CDR3: TGCAGCGCTTCCCCTGGAGGGGGCAGCCGGGAGCTGTTTTTT. The encoded protein is CSASPGGGSRELFF. The chain uses TRBV29-1 and TRBJ2-2, with D possibly matching TRBD1 (7 bases). The length of the CDR3 is 14 residues. Germline lookup yields CDR1 SQVTM and CDR2 ANQGSEA. V gave up 7 bases and J gave up 9 bases, with 21 bases separating them.

This clonotype was picked up one time. The V and J genes are TRBV19 and TRBJ2-3; D gene unclear. V was pared by 3 bases and J by 5 bases, with 3 bases between. Germline values: CDR1 LNHDA, CDR2 SQIVND (reference sequence). This CDR3 comprises 11 residues. This CDR3 is CASSMVDTQYF. CDR3 sequence (DNA): TGTGCCAGTAGTATGGTAGATACGCAGTATTTT.

A single count supports this clonotype. A much larger clone is a single base away; this may be a read error. The V and J genes are TRBV9 and TRBJ2-4; either TRBD1 or TRBD2 may fit D (5 bases each). The DNA end favors TRBJ2-7, so the J call may be wrong. The CDR3 consists of 15 residues. The V gene's germline CDR1 is SGDLS and CDR2 YYNGEE. CDR3 DNA sequence: TGTGCCAGCAGCGCGGGACGGGGTGTGTCCTCCGAGCAGTACTTC. Translation gives CASSAGRGVSSEQYF.

This rearrangement joins TRBV15 to TRBJ2-1; a weak D match, TRBD2 (6 bases). Trimming removed 3 bases from V and 0 bases from J, with 15 bases in between. The germline V gene has CDR1 LNHNV and CDR2 YYDKDF (reference sequence). The length of the CDR3 is 17 residues. The CDR3 DNA is TGTGCCACCAGCAGGGCGGGGAGGATAAGCTCCTACAATGAGCAGTTCTTC. Its protein is CATSRAGRISSYNEQFF.

The sample holds a few counts of this clonotype. J is TRBJ2-1 and V is TRBV28; 7 nucleotides match TRBD2. Trimming removed 7 bases from V and 4 bases from J; junction bases left unmatched: 7. This CDR3 has 14 amino acids. In germline, CDR1 is MDHEN, CDR2 SYDVKM. The CDR3 protein is CASTLEGGYNEQFF. The CDR3 bases are TGTGCCAGCACTTTGGAGGGAGGGTACAATGAGCAGTTCTTC. The variable domain in full, completed from reference TRBV28 and TRBJ2-1, reads DVKVTQSSRYLVKRTGEKVFLECVQDMDHENMFWYRQDPGLGLRLIYFSYDVKMKEKGDIPEGYSVSREKKERFSLILESASTNQTSMYLCASTLEGGYNEQFFGPGTRLTVL.

As regards this clonotype: One end of the junction fails to match germline, which may point to a read error. The chain joins TRBV30 to TRBJ1-6, with D possibly matching TRBD1 (6 bases). The CDR3 loop spans 15 amino acids. CDR1 and CDR2 (germline): GTSNPN, SVGIG (reference sequence). For the CDR3, the DNA is TGTGCCTGGGGTGTAGGGGGCTCCTATAATTCACCCCTCCACTTT. Translated, it gives CAWGVGGSYNSPLHF.

There are many counts of this clonotype. V is TRBV20-1 and J is TRBJ2-7, with 8 bases matching TRBD1. Germline trimming cut 6 bases from V and 5 bases from J; bases unmatched to any gene: 9. The CDR3 covers 13 residues. The germline gives CDR1 DFQATT, CDR2 SNEGSKA (reference sequence). Here the CDR3 DNA reads TGCAGTGCCGCCCCAGGGGGCTGGGACGAGCAGTACTTC. It codes for CSAAPGGWDEQYF.

The chain is built from TRBV2 and TRBJ1-1; D call uncertain. Germline V gene data show CDR1 as SNHLY and CDR2 as FYNNEI. The CDR3 loop spans 13 amino acids. V lost 5 bases and J 4 bases, leaving 11 bases between the germline ends. CDR3 sequence (DNA): TGTGCCAGCAGTAAGGAGATGAGCACTGAAGCTTTCTTT. Protein product: CASSKEMSTEAFF.

The V and J genes are TRBV7-2 and TRBJ1-5; 7 positions agree with TRBD1. Germline CDR1 and CDR2: SGHTA and FQGNSA. There are 15 residues in the CDR3. Trimming at V came to 5 bases and at J to 3 bases, leaving 7 bases not matched to a gene. The CDR3 is CASSRTGAINQPQHF. The CDR3 nucleotides read TGTGCCAGCAGCCGAACAGGGGCGATCAATCAGCCCCAGCATTTT.

The chain carries TRBV7-2 and TRBJ2-7; a possible D gene is TRBD2 (5 bases). V was shortened by 1 base and J by 7 bases, with 11 bases between the two germline ends. The CDR3 runs to 13 residues. The V gene's germline CDR1 is SGHTA and CDR2 FQGNSA. The CDR3 DNA is TGTGCCAGCAGCTTAGGATGGTCGGGGGAGCAGTACTTC. Encoded protein: CASSLGWSGEQYF. Together with reference TRBV7-2 and TRBJ2-7, the CDR3 gives the full variable domain: GAGVSQSPSNKVTEKGKDVELRCDPISGHTALYWYRQSLGQGLEFLIYFQGNSAPDKSGLPSDRFSAERTGGSVSTLTIQRTQQEDSAVYLCASSLGWSGEQYFGPGTRLTVT.